This T cell receptor (beta chain) was found in a study of blood T cell repertoires in COVID-19. Looking at the study overall: The United States, Italy and Spain were the sources of the acute and convalescent COVID-19 samples.

The germline V gene has CDR1 SQVTM and CDR2 ANQGSEA. The CDR3 has 16 residues. The trim removed 4 bases at V and 6 bases at J, leaving 12 bases unmatched. The table came from immunoSEQ multiplex PCR; TCRdb's copy has only in-frame clones and leaves some out. The sample carries around 260,000 clones, around 87% recorded once. The genes are TRBV29-1 and TRBJ2-3; 11 nucleotides line up with TRBD2. The sequence came from a woman between 45 and 65 years old with acute or convalescent COVID-19. Source material: peripheral blood. The CDR3 DNA is TGCAGCGTTGTTTGGCTAGCGGGAGGTTTCATGGATACGCAGTATTTT. Amino acid sequence: CSVVWLAGGFMDTQYF.